These 23 T cell receptor beta chains originate from one sample sequenced in a study of blood T cells in healthy people across ages. The use of a sample-barcoded 5' primer and a J-beta primer mix characterized a second PCR of 7 to 11 cycles. In TCRdb, the 5' RACE reads were re-called with MiXCR into one record per CDR3 protein. The table includes almost 1 million distinct CDR3 sequences, 45% to 60% detected once. Source material: blood. All receptors come from a woman between 55 and 75 years old in good health.

This chain links TRBV7-9 with TRBJ2-1; no reliable D call. The CDR3 has 14 residues. CDR1 is SEHNR and CDR2 is FQNEAQ in the germline V gene (reference sequence). Trimming stripped 6 bases from V and 0 bases from J, with 9 bases between. CDR3: CASSFPPSYNEQFF. As DNA, the CDR3 is TGTGCCAGCAGTTTTCCACCCTCCTACAATGAGCAGTTCTTC.

The rearrangement uses TRBV11-2 and TRBJ2-3; TRBD1 might be the D (6 bases). The V gene lost 10 bases and the J gene lost 3 bases, with 32 bases spanning the gap. The CDR3 extends over 19 amino acids. CDR1 is SGHAT and CDR2 is FQNNGV in the germline V gene. The CDR3 DNA follows: TGTGCCATCCGGCGGCGAGGGGGTAGGATGGACCCATCGACAGATACGCAGTATTTT. Its translation is CAIRRRGGRMDPSTDTQYF.

As DNA, the CDR3 is TGCAGTGCTAGAGACCCCCGGACCAAGGGGCAGTACTTC. This codes for CSARDPRTKGQYF. This rearrangement joins TRBV20-1 to TRBJ2-5; D is possibly TRBD1 (5 bases). From germline, CDR1 is DFQATT and CDR2 SNEGSKA (reference sequence). The CDR3 is 13 residues long. V was trimmed by 0 bases and J by 11 bases, leaving 16 bases between them.

There are a few counts of this clonotype. The chain carries TRBV20-1 and TRBJ2-7, with D unresolved. Germline V CDR1 and CDR2: DFQATT, SNEGSKA (reference sequence). The CDR3 is 16 amino acids. V was cut by 2 bases and J by 6 bases, with 23 bases left in between. CDR3 nucleotide sequence: TGCAGTGCTAGATCCGGCTACAGTCCCCTTATAGTCGAGCAGTACTTC. This gives the protein CSARSGYSPLIVEQYF.

V gene TRBV2 combines with J gene TRBJ2-7; tentatively, D is TRBD1 (6 bases). Trimming shortened V by 11 bases and J by 3 bases, and 14 bases separated the two germline ends. Germline assignment: CDR1 SNHLY and CDR2 FYNNEI. The CDR3 extends over 12 amino acids. CDR3 loop: CALRDMNYEQYF. For the CDR3, the DNA is TGTGCCTTACGGGACATGAACTACGAGCAGTACTTC. Together with reference TRBV2 and TRBJ2-7, the CDR3 gives the full variable domain: EPEVTQTPSHQVTQMGQEVILRCVPISNHLYFYWYRQILGQKVEFLVSFYNNEISEKSEIFDDQFSVERPDGSNFTLKIRSTKLEDSAMYFCALRDMNYEQYFGPGTRLTVT.

The gene calls are TRBV7-9 and TRBJ2-4; D gene uncertain. The V end was cut by 1 base, the J end by 2 bases, with 6 bases between. Germline V CDR1 and CDR2: SEHNR, FQNEAQ (reference sequence). The CDR3 runs 14 residues. This chain's CDR3 is CASSLVSPKNIQYF. CDR3 sequence (DNA): TGTGCCAGCAGCTTAGTATCACCCAAAAACATTCAGTACTTC.

The chain recombines TRBV3-1 with TRBJ2-7; 10 bases map to TRBD2. The J call may be mistaken, given a closer DNA end match to TRBJ2-5. This CDR3 has 16 amino acids. Germline assignment: CDR1 LGHDT and CDR2 YNNKEL (reference sequence). CDR3 nucleotide sequence: TGTGCCAGCAGCCAAGGAACGGGACTAGCGTTGGAGACCCAGTACTTC. Translating it yields CASSQGTGLALETQYF.

This sequence joins TRBV28 and TRBJ2-4; D is unclear. The J call is uncertain, as TRBJ2-7 better fits the DNA end. Germline CDR1 MDHEN, CDR2 SYDVKM. The CDR3 has 13 amino acids. CDR3 nucleotide sequence: TGTGCCAGCAGTTACAGAGCCAAGTACGAGCAGTACTTC. Protein product: CASSYRAKYEQYF.

This chain's CDR3 is CSVGRQEGEKLFF. The CDR3 nucleotides are TGCAGCGTGGGTCGACAGGAAGGAGAAAAACTGTTTTTT. The gene calls are TRBV29-1 and TRBJ1-4; the D gene is possibly TRBD1 (6 bases). V lost 6 bases, J lost 8 bases, and 16 bases lay in between. Germline V gives CDR1 SQVTM, CDR2 ANQGSEA. The CDR3 extends over 13 amino acids. Full variable domain (remainder filled in from reference TRBV29-1 and TRBJ1-4): SAVISQKPSRDICQRGTSLTIQCQVDSQVTMMFWYRQQPGQSLTLIATANQGSEATYESGFVIDKFPISRPNLTFSTLTVSNMSPEDSSIYLCSVGRQEGEKLFFGSGTQLSVL.

The V call is TRBV15, the J call TRBJ2-3; the match to TRBD2 covers 10 bases. Losses at the gene ends were 5 bases for V and 4 bases for J; bases not matched to a gene: 9. Germline V lookup: CDR1 LNHNV, CDR2 YYDKDF (reference sequence). The CDR3 length is 16 residues. This CDR3 reads CATSGASGSGADTQYF. CDR3 DNA: TGTGCCACCAGCGGAGCTAGCGGGAGTGGCGCAGATACGCAGTATTTT.

The chain recombines TRBV12-3 or TRBV12-4 with TRBJ1-5; TRBD1 agrees at 7 bases. The CDR3 is made up of 14 amino acids. Losses at the gene ends were 6 bases for V and 10 bases for J; bases not matched to a gene: 12. CDR3 residues: CASSPGTGARPQHF. CDR3 nucleotide sequence: TGTGCCAGCAGCCCCGGAACAGGGGCACGTCCCCAGCATTTT.

V gene TRBV29-1 combines with J gene TRBJ2-2; TRBD1 aligns across 12 bases. The germline V gene encodes CDR1 SQVTM and CDR2 ANQGSEA. The J segment lost 2 bases and the V segment lost 5 bases, leaving 9 bases of the junction unmatched. This CDR3 spans 17 amino acids. DNA for the CDR3: TGCAGCGTTCGGGACAGGGGGCCCCGCAAAAACACCGGGGAGCTGTTTTTT. Translated, it gives CSVRDRGPRKNTGELFF.

This clonotype was picked up a small number of times. CDR3 sequence: CASSVEQVILNEQFF. The CDR3 DNA follows: TGTGCCAGCAGCGTAGAACAGGTGATCTTGAATGAGCAGTTCTTC. The chain is built from TRBV9 and TRBJ2-1, with D possibly TRBD1 on 5 matching bases. V was shortened by 0 bases and J by 7 bases, with 14 bases between the two germline ends. The CDR3 contains 15 residues. Germline lookup yields CDR1 SGDLS and CDR2 YYNGEE. The full variable domain, its missing parts supplied by reference TRBV9 and TRBJ2-1, is DSGVTQTPKHLITATGQRVTLRCSPRSGDLSVYWYQQSLDQGLQFLIQYYNGEERAKGNILERFSAQQFPDLHSELNLSSLELGDSALYFCASSVEQVILNEQFFGPGTRLTVL.

This clonotype was counted a few times. This chain links TRBV12-3 or TRBV12-4 with TRBJ2-7; TRBD1 agrees at 7 bases. V shed 5 bases and J 2 bases; nucleotides not matched to a gene: 9. The CDR3 is made up of 15 amino acids. The CDR3 DNA is TGTGCCAGCAGTATCACCGGGACAGACCCCTACGAGCAGTACTTC. This sequence encodes CASSITGTDPYEQYF.

This clonotype has a handful of counts. J is TRBJ2-3 and V is TRBV6-5; D might be TRBD2 (5 bases). Trimming took 8 bases from V and 3 from J, leaving 15 bases between them. The length of the CDR3 is 14 residues. Germline assignment: CDR1 MNHEY and CDR2 SVGAGI. The CDR3 DNA reads as TGTGCCAGCCAACTAGGACTGACTACAGATACGCAGTATTTT. It is translated as CASQLGLTTDTQYF.

V and J are TRBV28 and TRBJ2-1; 7 bases line up with TRBD1. The CDR3 is made up of 13 amino acids. Germline V gene lookup returns CDR1 MDHEN and CDR2 SYDVKM. Trimming at V came to 4 bases and at J to 5 bases, leaving 2 bases not matched to a gene. The CDR3 reads CASSSGTDNEQFF. CDR3 DNA sequence: TGTGCCAGCAGTTCAGGGACAGACAATGAGCAGTTCTTC.

This clonotype came up once. The rearrangement joins TRBV6-1 to TRBJ1-6; no definite D call. Germline lookup yields CDR1 MNHNS and CDR2 SASEGT. This CDR3 region has 13 residues. V gave up 2 bases and J gave up 8 bases, with 7 bases separating them. The CDR3 sequence is CASSESRHSPLHF. In nucleotides, the CDR3 is TGTGCCAGCAGTGAAAGTCGGCATTCACCCCTCCACTTT.

This clonotype was observed a few times. This chain connects TRBV24-1 to TRBJ2-3; the D gene is possibly TRBD2 (5 bases). Trimming stripped 5 bases from V and 2 bases from J, with 10 bases between. The CDR3 totals 14 residues. Per the germline V gene, CDR1 is KGHDR and CDR2 is SFDVKD. The CDR3 DNA reads as TGTGCCACCAGTGCCCCGGGAACCACAGATACGCAGTATTTT. The encoded protein is CATSAPGTTDTQYF.

The gene calls are TRBV20-1 and TRBJ1-1; D unresolved. Germline V gene lookup returns CDR1 DFQATT and CDR2 SNEGSKA (reference sequence). Between the trimmed V and J ends, which lost 4 bases and 10 bases, there was a span of 10 bases. The CDR3 contains 10 residues. The CDR3 DNA sequence: TGCAGTGCTATACGACGGGGAGCTTTCTTT. Translating it yields CSAIRRGAFF.

This clonotype appeared once. This rearrangement joins TRBV7-2 to TRBJ2-1, with D perhaps TRBD2 (6 bases). V was cut by 2 bases and J by 2 bases, with 16 bases left in between. This CDR3 contains 17 residues. CDR1 and CDR2 (germline): SGHTA, FQGNSA. In DNA form, the CDR3 reads TGTGCCAGCAGCTTAACCGGGAGTATAACTCCCTACAATGAGCAGTTCTTC. This translates into CASSLTGSITPYNEQFF. The whole variable domain, filled in from reference TRBV7-2 and TRBJ2-1, reads GAGVSQSPSNKVTEKGKDVELRCDPISGHTALYWYRQSLGQGLEFLIYFQGNSAPDKSGLPSDRFSAERTGGSVSTLTIQRTQQEDSAVYLCASSLTGSITPYNEQFFGPGTRLTVL.

The chain couples TRBV18 to TRBJ1-2; 7 nucleotides line up with TRBD1. Germline V gene sequence: CDR1 KGHSH, CDR2 LQKENI. CDR3 length: 14 residues. J was trimmed by 4 bases and V by 5 bases; bases with no gene match: 7. The DNA for the CDR3 is TGTGCCAGCTCAGTCCAGGGGGACGGCTATGGCTACACCTTC. This gives the protein CASSVQGDGYGYTF.

The gene calls are TRBV5-1 and TRBJ2-1, with D possibly matching TRBD2 (6 bases). CDR3 length equals 15 residues. The V gene's germline CDR1 is SGHRS and CDR2 YFSETQ. V shed 7 bases and J shed 3 bases, with 17 bases lying between them. CDR3 region: CASRVGTQVYNEQFF. As DNA, the CDR3 is TGCGCCAGCCGCGTCGGGACTCAAGTCTACAATGAGCAGTTCTTC.

This clonotype has only a few counts. The chain is built from TRBV29-1 and TRBJ2-6; weak D call: TRBD2 (5 bases). The CDR3 contains 15 residues. Germline values: CDR1 SQVTM, CDR2 ANQGSEA. V lost 4 bases, J lost 0 bases, and 10 bases lay in between. The CDR3 region is CSVVLAASGANVLTF. DNA of the CDR3: TGCAGCGTTGTGCTAGCCGCCTCTGGGGCCAACGTCCTGACTTTC.